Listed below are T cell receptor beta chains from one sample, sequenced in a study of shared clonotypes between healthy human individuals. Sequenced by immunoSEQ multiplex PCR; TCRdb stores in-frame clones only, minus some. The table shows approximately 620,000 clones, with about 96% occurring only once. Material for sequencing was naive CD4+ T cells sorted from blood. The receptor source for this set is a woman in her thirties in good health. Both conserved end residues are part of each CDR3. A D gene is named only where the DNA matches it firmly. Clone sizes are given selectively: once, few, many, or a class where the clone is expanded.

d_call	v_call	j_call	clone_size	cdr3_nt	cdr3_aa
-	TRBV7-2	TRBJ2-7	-	TGTGCCAGCAGCTTAGAAAGGGGTGTAGCCTACGAGCAGTACTTC	CASSLERGVAYEQYF
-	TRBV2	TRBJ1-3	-	TGTGCCAGCAGTGAAGAAGGGGCTGCTCCGAACACCATATATTTT	CASSEEGAAPNTIYF
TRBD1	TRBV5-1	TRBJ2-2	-	TGCGCCAGCGGGACAGGGAGTGTAAACACCGGGGAGCTGTTTTTT	CASGTGSVNTGELFF
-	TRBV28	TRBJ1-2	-	TGTGCCAGCAGTTTAGGGGGCGGTTTCTATGGCTACACCTTC	CASSLGGGFYGYTF
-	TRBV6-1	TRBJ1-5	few	TGTGCCAGCAGTGAACGGAGCAATCAGCCCCAGCATTTT	CASSERSNQPQHF
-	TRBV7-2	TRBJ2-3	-	TGTGCCAGCAGCTTACCTCCCCTAGTATCTACGCAGTATTTT	CASSLPPLVSTQYF
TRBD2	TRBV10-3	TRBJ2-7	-	TGTGCCATCAGTGAGCCGGGGACTAGCGCCTCCTACGAGCAGTACTTC	CAISEPGTSASYEQYF
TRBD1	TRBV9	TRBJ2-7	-	TGTGCCAGCAGCGCGGGACAGGGGAGGGAGCAGTACTTC	CASSAGQGREQYF
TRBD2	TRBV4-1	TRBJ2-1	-	TGCGCCAGCAGCCAAGACGGACTAGCGGGAGGGCCCCTTGAGCAGTTCTTC	CASSQDGLAGGPLEQFF
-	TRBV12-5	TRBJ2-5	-	TGTGCTAGTGGTTTGGGTTTGGCCACCGTGCACTTC	CASGLGLATVHF
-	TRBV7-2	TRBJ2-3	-	TGTGCCAGCGGCTGGGGCACAGATACGCAGTATTTT	CASGWGTDTQYF
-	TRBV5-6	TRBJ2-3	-	TGTGCCAGCAGCTTGCGTGGGTCTAGCACAGATACGCAGTATTTT	CASSLRGSSTDTQYF
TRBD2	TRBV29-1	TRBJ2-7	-	TGCAGCGTTGCTGGGACTAGCGCGATCTACGAGCAGTACTTC	CSVAGTSAIYEQYF
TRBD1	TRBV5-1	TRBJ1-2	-	TGCGCCAGCAGCTTGGGTGACAGGGCTCACGGCTACACCTTC	CASSLGDRAHGYTF
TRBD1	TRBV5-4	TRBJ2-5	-	TGTGCCAGCACCAAAACAGGGGACCAAGAGACCCAGTACTTC	CASTKTGDQETQYF
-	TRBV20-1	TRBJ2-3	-	TGCAGTGCTAGAGTCCAGGATACGCAGTATTTT	CSARVQDTQYF
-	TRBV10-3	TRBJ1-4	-	TGTGCCACCTCGTTGGACAGTTATGAAAAACTGTTTTTT	CATSLDSYEKLFF
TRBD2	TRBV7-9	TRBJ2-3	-	TGTGCCAGCAGCACCTGGACTAGCGGGAGGGACGGGACGCAGTATTTT	CASSTWTSGRDGTQYF
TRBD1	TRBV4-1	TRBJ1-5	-	TGCGCCAGCAGCCACCAGGGGGCTCTGGGTCAGCCCCAGCATTTT	CASSHQGALGQPQHF
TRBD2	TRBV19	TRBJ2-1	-	TGTGCCAGTAGTACCCTACCGGGAGGGCCGGAGGCATCCTACAATGAGCAGTTCTTC	CASSTLPGGPEASYNEQFF
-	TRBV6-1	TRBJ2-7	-	TGTGCCAGCAGTGGGGGGGACCCTACCTACGAGCAGTACTTC	CASSGGDPTYEQYF
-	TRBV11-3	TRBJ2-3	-	TGTGCCAGCAGCTTAGAATTGTCAGATACGCAGTATTTT	CASSLELSDTQYF
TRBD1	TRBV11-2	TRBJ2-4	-	TGTGCCAGCAGCTTCCCTGGGCCGGACAGGGGGTGGGCCAAAAACATTCAGTACTTC	CASSFPGPDRGWAKNIQYF
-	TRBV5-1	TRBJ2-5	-	TGCGCCAGCAGCTCGATGGACGGGGGTGCCCAGTACTTC	CASSSMDGGAQYF
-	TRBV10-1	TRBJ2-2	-	TGCGCCAGCAGTGCTCAGGGCACCGGGGAGCTGTTTTTT	CASSAQGTGELFF
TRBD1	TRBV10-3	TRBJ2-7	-	TGTGCCTCAGGACAGGAAAGGGGCGAGCAGTACTTC	CASGQERGEQYF
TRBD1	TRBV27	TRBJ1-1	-	TGTGCCAGCAGTTTATCTCTCGCGACAGGGGTGAACACTGAAGCTTTCTTT	CASSLSLATGVNTEAFF
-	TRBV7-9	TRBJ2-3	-	TGTGCCAGCAGCCGAAGGACCACAGATACGCAGTATTTT	CASSRRTTDTQYF
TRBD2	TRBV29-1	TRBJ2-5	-	TGCAGCGTAACCCCCGGGACTAGCGGGCAAGAGACCCAGTACTTC	CSVTPGTSGQETQYF
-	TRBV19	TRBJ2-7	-	TGTGCCAGTAGTCCACAAAAAGGGGCGGTTTACGAGCAGTACTTC	CASSPQKGAVYEQYF
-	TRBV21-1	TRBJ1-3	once	TGTGCCAGCAGCACCGGGGACAGGGAAAAAAGCTCTGGAAACACCATATATTTT	CASSTGDREKSSGNTIYF
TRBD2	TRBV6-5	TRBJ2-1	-	TGTGCCAGCAGAGGACTAGCGGCTTACAATGAGCAGTTCTTC	CASRGLAAYNEQFF
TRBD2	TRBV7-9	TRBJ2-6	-	TGTGCCAGCAGCTCCCAGTGGACTAGCGGAGTCTCTGGGGCCAACGTCCTGACTTTC	CASSSQWTSGVSGANVLTF
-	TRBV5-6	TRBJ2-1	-	TGTGCCAGCAGCTTGGTGGTAGCCCTACGCACCTACAATGAGCAGTTCTTC	CASSLVVALRTYNEQFF
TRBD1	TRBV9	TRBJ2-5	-	TGTGCCAGCAGCGCGCGGACAGGAAGGGTGGAGGAGACCCAGTACTTC	CASSARTGRVEETQYF
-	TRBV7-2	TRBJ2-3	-	TGTGCCAGCAGCCCGGGGCTGGATACGCAGTATTTT	CASSPGLDTQYF
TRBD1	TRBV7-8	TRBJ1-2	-	TGTGCCAGCAGCCACCGAAATCCGGGACAGGGGAGAAGTGGCTACACCTTC	CASSHRNPGQGRSGYTF
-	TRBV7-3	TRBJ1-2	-	TGTGCCAGCAGCTTACGAGGGTCCTATGGCTACACCTTC	CASSLRGSYGYTF
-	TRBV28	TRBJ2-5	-	TGTGCCAGCAGTTTGCAGGCCCCTATTGTGACCCAGTACTTC	CASSLQAPIVTQYF
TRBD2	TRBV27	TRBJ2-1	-	TGTGCCAGCAGTAGCAAAGGACTAGCGGGAGCCATAGAGAAGCAGTTCTTC	CASSSKGLAGAIEKQFF
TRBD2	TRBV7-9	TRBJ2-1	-	TGTGCCAGCAGCCGGACTAGCGGGAGTGTACATGAGCAGTTCTTC	CASSRTSGSVHEQFF
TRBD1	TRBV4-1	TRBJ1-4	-	TGCGCCAGCAGCCAGGGTAACAGGGGGGGGGTAAAACTGTTTTTT	CASSQGNRGGVKLFF
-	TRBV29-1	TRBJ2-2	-	TGCAGCGTTGGGGGGAGGACTAACACCGGGGAGCTGTTTTTT	CSVGGRTNTGELFF
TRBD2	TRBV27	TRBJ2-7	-	TGTGCCAGCAGTTCCCGCGGACTAGCGAGGGCCTACGAGCAGTACTTC	CASSSRGLARAYEQYF
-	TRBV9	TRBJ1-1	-	TGTGCCAGCAGCCTCCGCGGGGGTTTGAACACTGAAGCTTTCTTT	CASSLRGGLNTEAFF
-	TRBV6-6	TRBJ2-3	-	TGTGCCAGCAAGCGGCCGGGGGCGGATACGCAGTATTTT	CASKRPGADTQYF
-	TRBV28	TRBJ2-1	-	TGTGCCAGCAGTTTCTCCGATGAGCAGTTCTTC	CASSFSDEQFF
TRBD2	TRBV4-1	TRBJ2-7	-	TGCGCCAGCAGCCAAGGGTCGACTAGCGGGGCGTACGAGCAGTACTTC	CASSQGSTSGAYEQYF
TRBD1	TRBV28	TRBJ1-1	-	TGTGCCAGCAGGGGACAGGGGGTCACTGAAGCTTTCTTT	CASRGQGVTEAFF
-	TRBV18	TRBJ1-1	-	TGTGCCAGCTCACCCACGTTCGCCACTGAAGCTTTCTTT	CASSPTFATEAFF
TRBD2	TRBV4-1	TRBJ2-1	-	TGCGCCAGCAGCCAAGATATTCTCCTAGCGGGCCGGGCAAATGAGCAGTTCTTC	CASSQDILLAGRANEQFF
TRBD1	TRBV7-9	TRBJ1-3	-	TGTGCCAGCAGCCTGACAGGGACTACCTCTGGAAACACCATATATTTT	CASSLTGTTSGNTIYF
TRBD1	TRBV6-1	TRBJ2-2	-	TGTGCCACCCACAGGGGGCAGAACACCGGGGAGCTGTTTTTT	CATHRGQNTGELFF
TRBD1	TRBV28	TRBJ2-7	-	TGTGCCAGCAGTACCCTCCGGACAGGGATCTCCTACGAGCAGTACTTC	CASSTLRTGISYEQYF